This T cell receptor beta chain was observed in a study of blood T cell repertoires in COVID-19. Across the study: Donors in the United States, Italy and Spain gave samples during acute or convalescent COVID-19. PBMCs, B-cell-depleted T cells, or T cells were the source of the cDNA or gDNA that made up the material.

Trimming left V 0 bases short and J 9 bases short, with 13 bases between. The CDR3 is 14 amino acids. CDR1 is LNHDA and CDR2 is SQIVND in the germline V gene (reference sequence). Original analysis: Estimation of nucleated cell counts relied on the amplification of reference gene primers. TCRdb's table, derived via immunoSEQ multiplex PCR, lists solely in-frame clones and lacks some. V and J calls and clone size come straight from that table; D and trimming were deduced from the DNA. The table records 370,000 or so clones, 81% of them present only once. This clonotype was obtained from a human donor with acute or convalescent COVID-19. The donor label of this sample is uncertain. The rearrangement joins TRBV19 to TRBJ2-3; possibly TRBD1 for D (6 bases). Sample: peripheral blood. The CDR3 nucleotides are TGTGCCAGTAGTATAGACAGGGGTGGTAAAACGCAGTATTTT. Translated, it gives CASSIDRGGKTQYF.